This note documents a single T cell receptor (beta chain) sequence. Per the original methods: Estimation of nucleated cell counts was performed using reference gene primer amplification. Here immunoSEQ multiplex PCR was the method, and the copy in TCRdb shows in-frame clones only, minus some. V and J calls and clone size follow that table, whereas D and trimming were derived from the DNA. The sample yields around 300,000 clones, more than 80% seen once. Trimming removed 5 bases at V and 2 bases at J, with 12 bases between. Germline V gene sequence: CDR1 SGHTA, CDR2 FQGNSA. The CDR3 is 14 amino acids. The data belong to a study of blood T cell repertoires in COVID-19. About the study: COVID-19 samples from acute and convalescent phases originated in the United States, Italy and Spain.

The gene calls are TRBV7-2 and TRBJ1-1; D is undetermined. The specimen sequenced was peripheral blood. The sequence was obtained from a woman in her thirties or forties with acute or convalescent COVID-19. The chain's CDR3 is CASSPRRGNTEAFF. The DNA for the CDR3 is TGTGCCAGCAGCCCGCGCCGGGGAAACACTGAAGCTTTCTTT.